Below are 7 T cell receptor beta chains sequenced from a single sample in a study of blood T cells in healthy people across ages. Together with a sample-barcoded 5' primer, a J-beta primer mix was included in a second PCR lasting roughly 6 to 12 cycles. TCRdb processed the 5' RACE reads anew with MiXCR; each CDR3 protein has one entry. The data hold roughly 1,500,000 distinct CDR3 sequences, with about 35% observed a single time. Sequenced input: blood. Receptors were obtained from a woman in her thirties in good health.

The V and J genes are TRBV27 and TRBJ2-3, with D possibly matching TRBD2 (5 bases). The CDR3 is 14 amino acids. V lost 6 bases and J lost 1, with 11 bases in between. From germline, CDR1 is MNHEY and CDR2 SMNVEV (reference sequence). The CDR3 sequence: CASRKERGTDTQYF. CDR3 nucleotide sequence: TGTGCCAGCAGGAAGGAGAGGGGCACAGATACGCAGTATTTT.

This clonotype was detected a few times. This chain links TRBV7-9 with TRBJ2-3, with TRBD2 as a possible D gene (6 bases). CDR3 length: 15 residues. Trimming took off 3 bases at V and 2 bases at J, with 12 bases between the two ends. The V gene's germline CDR1 is SEHNR and CDR2 FQNEAQ (reference sequence). The CDR3, as DNA: TGTGCCAGCAGCTTCGGACGGAGGGTCACAGATACGCAGTATTTT. Its protein is CASSFGRRVTDTQYF.

Only a few counts were recorded for this clonotype. The rearrangement joins TRBV15 to TRBJ2-3; D may correspond to TRBD1 or TRBD2 (5 bases each). V was trimmed by 8 bases and J by 5 bases, leaving 11 bases between them. Germline CDR1 LNHNV, CDR2 YYDKDF (reference sequence). This CDR3 is built from 12 residues. This CDR3 is CATSRAGDTQYF. CDR3 bases: TGTGCCACCTCCAGGGCGGGAGATACGCAGTATTTT.

The rearrangement uses TRBV10-3 and TRBJ1-1, with 9 nucleotides matching TRBD1. The CDR3 spans 14 residues. V shed 6 bases, J shed 3 bases, and the junction held 5 bases outside the gene matches. Germline loops: CDR1 ENHRY, CDR2 SYGVKD. CDR3 in amino acids: CAISTDRGHTEAFF. For the CDR3, the DNA is TGTGCCATCAGCACGGACAGGGGACACACTGAAGCTTTCTTT.

The rearrangement joins TRBV5-1 to TRBJ2-1; D unclear. Germline values: CDR1 SGHRS, CDR2 YFSETQ. This CDR3 comprises 14 residues. V gave up 0 bases and J gave up 8 bases, with 12 bases separating them. CDR3 sequence: CASSLAPLGDEQFF. CDR3 bases: TGCGCCAGCAGCTTGGCACCCCTAGGAGATGAGCAGTTCTTC.

Regarding this clonotype: Sequence at one end of the junction differs from germline and may be a read error. This sequence joins TRBV5-1 and TRBJ2-1, with TRBD2 matching over 16 bases. CDR3 length: 16 amino acids. CDR1 SGHRS and CDR2 YFSETQ come from the germline V gene. CDR3 nucleotides: TGCGCCAGCAGCTTGCTGGGACTAGCGGGAGGGAATGAGCGGTTCTTC. Amino acids: CASSLLGLAGGNERFF.

Comment on this clonotype: No conserved phenylalanine or tryptophan is present at the end of the CDR3, so a read error is the likely explanation. The chain is built from TRBV7-3 and TRBJ2-2; D not resolved. Germline V gives CDR1 SGHTA, CDR2 FQGTGA. The V and J ends lost 2 bases and 0 bases respectively, with 10 bases between them. CDR3 size: 16 residues. The CDR3 is CASSLAPAPNTGELFL. The CDR3 coding sequence is TGTGCCAGCAGCTTAGCACCGGCCCCGAACACCGGGGAGCTGTTTCTT.